Sequencing of this T cell receptor (beta chain) was carried out in a study of early T cells in non-severe SARS-CoV-2 infection. Study context: Sequencing used unsorted whole-blood bulk RNA, so chains lack pairing.

This clonotype was detected a few times. The TCR library protocol was used to attach unique molecular identifiers. These identifiers were attached to individual cDNA molecules. TCRdb redid the calling of the 5' RACE reads with MiXCR, one entry per CDR3 protein. The sample holds over 55,000 distinct CDR3 sequences, about 12% seen once. Germline CDR1 reads KGHDR; CDR2 reads SFDVKD. Trimming removed 1 base from V and 5 bases from J, with 8 bases in between. The CDR3 is made up of 13 amino acids. V gene TRBV24-1 combines with J gene TRBJ2-7; D possibly corresponds to TRBD2 (5 bases). This TCR came from an adult who was a healthcare worker with PCR-confirmed SARS-CoV-2 infection or an uninfected control (not recorded which). The sequenced sample was whole blood. The CDR3 nucleotides read TGTGCCACCAGTGATTTCTTCGGGGACGAGCAGTACTTC. Encoded protein: CATSDFFGDEQYF.